The rows below give T cell receptor beta chains drawn from one sample of a study of technical replicates of blood from several donors. The table came from immunoSEQ multiplex PCR; TCRdb's copy has only in-frame clones and leaves some out. In the table there are around 86,000 clones, about 96% of which are singletons. Material for sequencing was T cells isolated from PBMCs. The source is a human donor in good health. Each CDR3 is given with its conserved first and last residue. D genes are given only for firm matches. For some rows the clone size is stated as once, few or many, or as a class when expanded; others skip it.

d_call: TRBD1; j_call: TRBJ2-3; v_call: TRBV6-4; clone_size: .; cdr3_nt: TGTGCCAGCAGTGACCAGGGGGCGCGGGCAGATACGCAGTATTTT; cdr3_aa: CASSDQGARADTQYF
d_call: TRBD1; j_call: TRBJ2-2; v_call: TRBV4-1; clone_size: .; cdr3_nt: TGCGCCAGCAGCGTAACAGGGGCCGGGGAGCTGTTTTTT; cdr3_aa: CASSVTGAGELFF
d_call: TRBD2; j_call: TRBJ2-7; v_call: TRBV19; clone_size: .; cdr3_nt: TGTGCCAGTAGTATTAGAGCGGGAGTAGTCTTTGGCTACGAGCAGTACTTC; cdr3_aa: CASSIRAGVVFGYEQYF
d_call: TRBD2; j_call: TRBJ2-7; v_call: TRBV9; clone_size: .; cdr3_nt: TGTGCCAGCAGCGAGGAGCGGGGGGGCCCATACGAGCAGTACTTC; cdr3_aa: CASSEERGGPYEQYF
d_call: .; j_call: TRBJ1-1; v_call: TRBV5-1; clone_size: .; cdr3_nt: TGCGCCAGCAGCTTGGGTAGGGGGACGAACACTGAAGCTTTCTTT; cdr3_aa: CASSLGRGTNTEAFF
d_call: TRBD2; j_call: TRBJ2-5; v_call: TRBV9; clone_size: .; cdr3_nt: TGTGCCAGCAGCGTAGGGGGTAGCGGGGAATTACAAGAGACCCAGTACTTC; cdr3_aa: CASSVGGSGELQETQYF
d_call: TRBD1; j_call: TRBJ2-1; v_call: TRBV29-1; clone_size: .; cdr3_nt: TGCAGCGTTGTTGGTCCGGGACAGGGATACAATGAGCAGTTCTTC; cdr3_aa: CSVVGPGQGYNEQFF
d_call: TRBD1; j_call: TRBJ1-2; v_call: TRBV2; clone_size: few; cdr3_nt: TGTGCCAGCAGTGAAGTTGACAGGGGCTATGGCTACACCTTC; cdr3_aa: CASSEVDRGYGYTF
d_call: TRBD1; j_call: TRBJ2-7; v_call: TRBV13; clone_size: .; cdr3_nt: TGTGCCAGCAGCCTCGGACAGGGGGCTTACGAGCAGTACTTC; cdr3_aa: CASSLGQGAYEQYF
d_call: TRBD2; j_call: TRBJ2-7; v_call: TRBV10-1; clone_size: once; cdr3_nt: TGCGCCAGCAGCCCCTTAGCGGGAGTGCGCTCCTACGAGCAGTACTTC; cdr3_aa: CASSPLAGVRSYEQYF
d_call: TRBD1; j_call: TRBJ2-7; v_call: TRBV4-2; clone_size: .; cdr3_nt: TGTGCCAGCAGCCAAAATCAAGGACAGGGTCCCCTCGAGCAGTACTTC; cdr3_aa: CASSQNQGQGPLEQYF
d_call: .; j_call: TRBJ1-3; v_call: TRBV7-2; clone_size: .; cdr3_nt: TGTGCCAGCAGCTTAGGGGCAGGGATGTCATACTCTGGAAACACCATATATTTT; cdr3_aa: CASSLGAGMSYSGNTIYF
d_call: .; j_call: TRBJ2-7; v_call: TRBV7-9; clone_size: once; cdr3_nt: TGTGCCAGCAGCTTAAGTGTACTAGTGTACGAGCAGTACTTC; cdr3_aa: CASSLSVLVYEQYF
d_call: .; j_call: TRBJ2-7; v_call: TRBV4-2; clone_size: .; cdr3_nt: TGTGCCAGCAGCCAAGAACTCTCCGCGCTAGGCTACGAGCAGTACTTC; cdr3_aa: CASSQELSALGYEQYF
d_call: .; j_call: TRBJ2-6; v_call: TRBV14; clone_size: .; cdr3_nt: TGTGCCAGCAGCCAAGATGGCCTCTCTGGGGCCAACGTCCTGACTTTC; cdr3_aa: CASSQDGLSGANVLTF
d_call: TRBD2; j_call: TRBJ2-3; v_call: TRBV6-5; clone_size: .; cdr3_nt: TGTGCCAGCAGTAGGGGACTAGCGGGAGCAGATACGCAGTATTTT; cdr3_aa: CASSRGLAGADTQYF
d_call: TRBD1; j_call: TRBJ1-1; v_call: TRBV19; clone_size: .; cdr3_nt: TGTGCCAGTAACCCAGGGGGAGTGAACACTGAAGCTTTCTTT; cdr3_aa: CASNPGGVNTEAFF
d_call: TRBD1; j_call: TRBJ1-5; v_call: TRBV7-9; clone_size: .; cdr3_nt: TGTGCCAGCAGCCTAGGGCACAGGGGCGGCAATCAGCCCCAGCATTTT; cdr3_aa: CASSLGHRGGNQPQHF
d_call: TRBD1; j_call: TRBJ1-5; v_call: TRBV30; clone_size: .; cdr3_nt: TGTGCCTGGGACAGGGACCACAATCAGCCCCAGCATTTT; cdr3_aa: CAWDRDHNQPQHF
d_call: TRBD2; j_call: TRBJ2-5; v_call: TRBV28; clone_size: .; cdr3_nt: TGTGCCATCTTGGGGGAGGGAATGCAAGAGACCCAGTACTTC; cdr3_aa: CAILGEGMQETQYF
d_call: TRBD2; j_call: TRBJ2-3; v_call: TRBV11-3; clone_size: .; cdr3_nt: TGTGCCAGCAGCTTAACTAGCGGGGGTACGCAGTATTTT; cdr3_aa: CASSLTSGGTQYF
d_call: .; j_call: TRBJ2-7; v_call: TRBV7-2; clone_size: once; cdr3_nt: TGTGCCAGCAGCTTATGGGGCCCCTACGAGCAGTACTTC; cdr3_aa: CASSLWGPYEQYF
d_call: .; j_call: TRBJ1-3; v_call: TRBV18; clone_size: once; cdr3_nt: TGTGCCAGCTCACCACTACCCCGACAGCGATACTCTGGAAACACCATATATTTT; cdr3_aa: CASSPLPRQRYSGNTIYF
d_call: .; j_call: TRBJ2-7; v_call: TRBV4-2; clone_size: .; cdr3_nt: TGTGCCAGCAGCCAAGGGCTCTCCTACGAGCAGTACTTC; cdr3_aa: CASSQGLSYEQYF
d_call: .; j_call: TRBJ1-1; v_call: TRBV7-9; clone_size: .; cdr3_nt: TGTGCCAGCAGCTTCCCAGGCGGAGGGGCTTTCTTT; cdr3_aa: CASSFPGGGAFF
d_call: .; j_call: TRBJ2-1; v_call: TRBV5-1; clone_size: .; cdr3_nt: TGCGCCAGCAGCTTGTCGGCAGGCTTATACAATGAGCAGTTCTTC; cdr3_aa: CASSLSAGLYNEQFF
d_call: TRBD1; j_call: TRBJ2-7; v_call: TRBV7-9; clone_size: .; cdr3_nt: TGTGCCAGCAGCTTGACAGGGATCCTCTACGAGCAGTACTTC; cdr3_aa: CASSLTGILYEQYF
d_call: TRBD2; j_call: TRBJ2-5; v_call: TRBV5-4; clone_size: .; cdr3_nt: TGTGCCAGCAGCCTCATGGGGGGGATGGGGCAAGAGACCCAGTACTTC; cdr3_aa: CASSLMGGMGQETQYF
d_call: .; j_call: TRBJ2-7; v_call: TRBV7-9; clone_size: .; cdr3_nt: TGTGCCAGCAGCTTTTTAGGTAGACAGACCGTCTACGAGCAGTACTTC; cdr3_aa: CASSFLGRQTVYEQYF
d_call: .; j_call: TRBJ2-7; v_call: TRBV7-9; clone_size: few; cdr3_nt: TGTGCCAGCAGCTTACCCATACTCGGCGGACAGAGAAACTACGAGCAGTACTTC; cdr3_aa: CASSLPILGGQRNYEQYF
d_call: .; j_call: TRBJ2-7; v_call: TRBV11-2; clone_size: once; cdr3_nt: TGTGCCAGCACCTTCGGCGGCCTCCCGAGGGACGAGCAGTACTTC; cdr3_aa: CASTFGGLPRDEQYF
d_call: .; j_call: TRBJ1-5; v_call: TRBV19; clone_size: .; cdr3_nt: TGTGCCAGTAAGTGGGAGGCAGGGCTAGGGGCTAGCAATCAGCCCCAGCATTTT; cdr3_aa: CASKWEAGLGASNQPQHF
d_call: TRBD1; j_call: TRBJ1-2; v_call: TRBV5-1; clone_size: .; cdr3_nt: TGCGCCAGCAGTCTCAAGGGGACAGGGAGTGGCTACACCTTC; cdr3_aa: CASSLKGTGSGYTF
d_call: TRBD1; j_call: TRBJ1-1; v_call: TRBV5-1; clone_size: .; cdr3_nt: TGCGCCAGCAGCTTCAGGGACAGATACACTGAAGCTTTCTTT; cdr3_aa: CASSFRDRYTEAFF
d_call: .; j_call: TRBJ1-1; v_call: TRBV4-1; clone_size: .; cdr3_nt: TGCGCCAGCAGCCAAAACCCGCAGGGGAACACTGAAGCTTTCTTT; cdr3_aa: CASSQNPQGNTEAFF
d_call: .; j_call: TRBJ1-1; v_call: TRBV4-1; clone_size: few; cdr3_nt: TGCGCCAGCAGCCAAGATCTCGGGGGGGCTTTCTTT; cdr3_aa: CASSQDLGGAFF
d_call: .; j_call: TRBJ2-1; v_call: TRBV29-1; clone_size: .; cdr3_nt: TGCAGCGTTGATGGCTATCAGGGTATGGGATACAATGAGCAGTTCTTC; cdr3_aa: CSVDGYQGMGYNEQFF